The present TCR beta chain was sequenced within a study of OX40 agonist ivuxolimab in advanced cancers. Here immunoSEQ multiplex PCR was the method, and the copy in TCRdb shows in-frame clones only, minus some. The sample gives nearly 25,000 clones, 60% to 80% of which show up once; around 19% is in the top ten. On this clone itself: What it binds is unknown.

Points from the study as a whole: Dose levels from 0.1 to 3.0 mg/kg saw CD4+ and CD8+ blood T cells expand clonally by week 6. CD4+ T cells averaged fewer expanded clones than CD8+ T cells.

The input for sequencing was CD4+ or CD8+ T cells sorted from blood, taken in a trial of the OX40 agonist ivuxolimab. The TCR comes from an adult with an advanced solid tumor such as melanoma, head and neck, liver or kidney cancer.

The CDR3: CASSLGSMVRTDTQYF. CDR3 nucleotide sequence: TGCGCCAGCAGCTTGGGGTCGATGGTACGCACAGATACGCAGTATTTT. The J gene is TRBJ2-3, the V gene TRBV5-1; D unclear. V lost 0 bases and J lost 1, with 12 bases in between. The germline gives CDR1 SGHRS, CDR2 YFSETQ. The CDR3 runs 16 residues.